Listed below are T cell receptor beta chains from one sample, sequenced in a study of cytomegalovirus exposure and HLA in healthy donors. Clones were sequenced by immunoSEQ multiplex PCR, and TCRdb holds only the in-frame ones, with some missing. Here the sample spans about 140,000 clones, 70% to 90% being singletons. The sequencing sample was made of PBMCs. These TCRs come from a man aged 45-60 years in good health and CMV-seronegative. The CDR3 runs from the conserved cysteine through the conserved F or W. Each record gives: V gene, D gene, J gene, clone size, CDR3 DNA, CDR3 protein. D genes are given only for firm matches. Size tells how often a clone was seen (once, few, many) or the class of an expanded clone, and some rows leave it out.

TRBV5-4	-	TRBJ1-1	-	TGTGCCAGCACGGTAGGGGGTACTGAAGCTTTCTTT	CASTVGGTEAFF
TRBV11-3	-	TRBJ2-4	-	TGTGCCAGCAGCAGTACAGGGGCCAAAAACATTCAGTACTTC	CASSSTGAKNIQYF
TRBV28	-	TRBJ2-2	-	TGTGCCAGCAGTTTTTTGCCGAGACAAAGGACCGGGGAGCTGTTTTTT	CASSFLPRQRTGELFF
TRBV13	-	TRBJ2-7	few	TGTGCCAGCAGCTCTCCGGTCCTTTCCTACGAGCAGTACTTC	CASSSPVLSYEQYF
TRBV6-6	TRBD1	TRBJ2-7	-	TGTGCCAGCAGTACCGCAGGGGGAACCCTCTACGAGCAGTACTTC	CASSTAGGTLYEQYF
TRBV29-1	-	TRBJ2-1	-	TGCAGCGTTGTAGCGACGGGCAATGAGCAGTTCTTC	CSVVATGNEQFF
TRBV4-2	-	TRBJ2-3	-	TGTGCCAGCAGCCAAGAACGGCAGAGGCCCACAGATACGCAGTATTTT	CASSQERQRPTDTQYF
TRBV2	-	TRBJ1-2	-	TGTGCCAGCAGAGCACAGGATTATGGCTACACCTTC	CASRAQDYGYTF
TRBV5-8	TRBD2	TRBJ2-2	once	TGTGCCAGCAGCTCTCCGGGACTAGGCACCGGGGAGCTGTTTTTT	CASSSPGLGTGELFF
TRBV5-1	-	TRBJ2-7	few	TGCGCCAGCAGCTCCCAACCGGGGGAGGAGCAGTACTTC	CASSSQPGEEQYF
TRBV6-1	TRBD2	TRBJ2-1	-	TGTGCCAGCAGTGGGACTAGCGGGAGGGCCTCGGTCCCCTACAATGAGCAGTTCTTC	CASSGTSGRASVPYNEQFF
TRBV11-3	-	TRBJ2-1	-	TGTGCCAGCAGCTTATCTCGGAGCTCCTACAATGAGCAGTTCTTC	CASSLSRSSYNEQFF
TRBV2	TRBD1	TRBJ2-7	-	TGTGCCAGCAGTGACCTTGACAGGGGGCGCTACGAGCAGTACTTC	CASSDLDRGRYEQYF
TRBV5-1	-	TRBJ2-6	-	TGCGCCAGCAGCTTGGACTCAAGCTCTGGGGCCAACGTCCTGACTTTC	CASSLDSSSGANVLTF
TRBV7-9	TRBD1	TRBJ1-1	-	TGTGCCAGCAGCTTAGAGACAGGGGGCTCTGAAGCTTTCTTT	CASSLETGGSEAFF
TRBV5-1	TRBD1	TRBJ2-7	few	TGCGCCAGCAGCTTGGTTTTGGACAGGGACATCCCCTACGAGCAGTACTTC	CASSLVLDRDIPYEQYF
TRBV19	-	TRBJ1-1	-	TGTGCCAGTAGTATTATCGAGGCGGGGAACACTGAAGCTTTCTTT	CASSIIEAGNTEAFF
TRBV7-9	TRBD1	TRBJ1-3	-	TGTGCCAGCAGGAAAGACAGGGGGCTTTTCAGCTCTGGAAACACCATATATTTT	CASRKDRGLFSSGNTIYF
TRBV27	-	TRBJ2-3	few	TGTGCCAGCAGTCTAAGGGGCGCGGGCACAGATACGCAGTATTTT	CASSLRGAGTDTQYF
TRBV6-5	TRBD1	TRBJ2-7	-	TGTGCCAGCAGACTACGGACAGGGCACTACGAGCAGTACTTC	CASRLRTGHYEQYF
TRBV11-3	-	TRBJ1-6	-	TGTGCCAGCAGCTTAGTCCAGGCATCACCCCTCCACTTT	CASSLVQASPLHF
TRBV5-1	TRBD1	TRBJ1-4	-	TGCGCCAGCAGCAGGGGACAGGGCCAAACTAATGAAAAACTGTTTTTT	CASSRGQGQTNEKLFF
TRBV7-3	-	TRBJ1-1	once	TGTGCCAGCAGCCACGACGCTCGGGGTGCTGAAGCTTTCTTT	CASSHDARGAEAFF
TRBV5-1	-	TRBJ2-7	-	TGCGCCAGCAGGGAGACAGGGGAGGGTTGGCGCGAGCAGTACTTC	CASRETGEGWREQYF
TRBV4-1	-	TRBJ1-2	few	TGCGCCAGCAGCCAAGGGAGAGGTTACACCTTC	CASSQGRGYTF